A selection of T cell receptor beta chains follows, all from one sample in a study of post-analysis software for immune sequencing data. One entry per CDR3 protein, called by TCRdb with MiXCR from the PCR reads. Of hundreds of thousands of distinct CDR3 sequences listed, 25% to 30% are singletons. The sequencing sample was made of blood. The receptors come from a girl aged 5 to 17 with multiple sclerosis. The CDR3 runs from the conserved cysteine through the conserved F or W. The D gene is left open where the match is weak. Rows give clone size only sometimes, using once, few, many, or a class for an expanded clone.

TRBV14	TRBJ2-7	.	.	TGTGCCAGCAGCCGGGGTGTCGACGAGCAGTACTTC	CASSRGVDEQYF
TRBV5-1	TRBJ1-1	few	TRBD1	TGCGCCAGCAGCACAGGACAGGGCTTGAACACTGAAGCTTTCTTT	CASSTGQGLNTEAFF
TRBV3-1	TRBJ2-3	.	.	TGTGCCAGCAGCCAAGATCGATGGATAAGCACAGATACGCAGTATTTT	CASSQDRWISTDTQYF
TRBV12-3/TRBV12-4	TRBJ2-3	few	TRBD2	TGTGCCAGCAGTCCGGTTAGCGGGAGCGGCACAGATACGCAGTATTTT	CASSPVSGSGTDTQYF
TRBV5-1	TRBJ2-7	.	TRBD2	TGCGCCCGCAGACCCACTAGCGGGAGGGCGGCCTACGAGCAGTACTTC	CARRPTSGRAAYEQYF
TRBV4-1	TRBJ1-6	few	.	TGCGCCAGCAGCCAAGAAGGTCCCAGGGACTCACCCCTCCACTTT	CASSQEGPRDSPLHF
TRBV29-1	TRBJ2-5	.	.	TGCAGCCACACGGGGATAAGGGACCAAGAGACCCAGTACTTC	CSHTGIRDQETQYF
TRBV27	TRBJ2-7	few	TRBD2	TGTGCCAGCAGTTTTGGTGGCGGGAGGCTGTCTGGCTCCTACGAGCAGTACTTC	CASSFGGGRLSGSYEQYF
TRBV5-1	TRBJ1-1	.	.	TGCGCCAGTAGTTACCGGGTCGAGAACACTGAAGCTTTCTTT	CASSYRVENTEAFF
TRBV3-1	TRBJ2-1	few	.	TGTGCCAGCAGCCAAAACCCCCAGACGGATGAGCAGTTCTTC	CASSQNPQTDEQFF
TRBV4-1	TRBJ2-4	few	.	TGCGCCAGCAGCCAAGATTCGAGGGAAGGACTACTACTAGCCAAAAACATTCAGTACTTC	CASSQDSREGLLLAKNIQYF
TRBV13	TRBJ2-3	.	TRBD1	TGTGCCAGCAGCTTTATAAGGACAGGGAGCACAGATACGCAGTATTTT	CASSFIRTGSTDTQYF
TRBV3-1	TRBJ2-3	.	TRBD2	TGTGCCACCGAGCGGGGGGGCAGAACAGATACGCAGTATTTT	CATERGGRTDTQYF
TRBV20-1	TRBJ2-7	.	.	TGCAGTGCTAGAGAAGGGGGAGATCCTTCCTACGAGCAGTACTTC	CSAREGGDPSYEQYF
TRBV12-3/TRBV12-4	TRBJ1-6	.	.	TGTGCCAGTTCGAACTCCAGGGGCCAGGGGTCCTATAATTCACCCCTCCACTTT	CASSNSRGQGSYNSPLHF
TRBV28	TRBJ2-7	.	TRBD1	TGTGCCAGCAGTTTCGACAGGGGTAGCGACGAGCAGTACTTC	CASSFDRGSDEQYF
TRBV15	TRBJ1-1	few	.	TGTGCCACCAGCAGTGGACAGCTCGAGACCACTGAAGCTTTCTTT	CATSSGQLETTEAFF
TRBV28	TRBJ2-7	few	TRBD1	TGTGCCAGCAGGCGAGGGGGCGGCGAGCAGTACTTC	CASRRGGGEQYF
TRBV4-2	TRBJ2-1	.	TRBD2	TGTGCCAGCAGCCCTCGGGGTAGCGGGGGGGCGGGGGAGCAGTTCTTC	CASSPRGSGGAGEQFF
TRBV4-1	TRBJ1-1	many	.	TGCGCCAGCAGCCAGCTCCGTTTGGGGAGTGAAGGAGCTTTCTTT	CASSQLRLGSEGAFF
TRBV4-3	TRBJ1-4	.	.	TGCGCCAGCAGCCAAACCCGGGGGACGGGGGAAAAACTGTTTTTT	CASSQTRGTGEKLFF
TRBV12-3/TRBV12-4	TRBJ2-1	.	.	TGTGCCAGCAGGTCTAATCACCCTGAGCAGTTCTTC	CASRSNHPEQFF
TRBV20-1	TRBJ2-1	.	TRBD2	TGCAGTGCCCCCGCGGGGCGGGGGTACAATGAGCAGTTCTTC	CSAPAGRGYNEQFF
TRBV6-1	TRBJ2-7	few	.	TGTGCCAGCACTCTAACTTCAGAGGCATACGAGCAGTACTTC	CASTLTSEAYEQYF
TRBV20-1	TRBJ2-5	.	TRBD2	TGCAGTGCTTATGCGGGAGGGGGAGAGACCCAGTACTTC	CSAYAGGGETQYF
TRBV5-5	TRBJ2-1	few	TRBD1	TGTGCCAGCAGCTTGTCAGGACAGGCTCGCGAGCAGTTCTTC	CASSLSGQAREQFF
TRBV13	TRBJ1-1	few	.	TGTGCCAGCAGCTCGGAGAACACTGAAGCTTTCTTT	CASSSENTEAFF
TRBV15	TRBJ2-5	.	TRBD1	TGTGCCACCAGCAGAGAAGGGACAGGGGTGATAGAGACCCAGTACTTC	CATSREGTGVIETQYF
TRBV4-3	TRBJ2-5	few	.	TGCGCCAGCAGCCAAGATCGTGGGCAGTCCAAGACCCAGTACTTC	CASSQDRGQSKTQYF
TRBV20-1	TRBJ2-3	few	.	TGCAGTGCTCCCTCTCTGAGAGGGACCACAGATACGCAGTATTTT	CSAPSLRGTTDTQYF
TRBV4-1	TRBJ1-2	.	.	TGCGCCAGCAGCCAAGTCGTCAGGGAATATGGCTACACCTTC	CASSQVVREYGYTF
TRBV28	TRBJ2-1	few	TRBD2	TGTGCCAGCAGTCTCCCTCCCGGTGGTAGCGGGGGACTAATGTTCTTC	CASSLPPGGSGGLMFF
TRBV10-3	TRBJ1-1	few	TRBD1	TGTGCCATCAGACTAGACAGGGCCACTGAAGCTTTCTTT	CAIRLDRATEAFF
TRBV20-1	TRBJ1-5	few	TRBD1	TGCAGTGCGAAACAGGGGTACAATCAGCCCCAGCATTTT	CSAKQGYNQPQHF
TRBV7-2	TRBJ2-3	.	TRBD2	TGTGCCAGCAGCGGCACACTAGCGGGCACAGATACGCAGTATTTT	CASSGTLAGTDTQYF
TRBV5-1	TRBJ1-1	.	.	TGCGCCAGCAGCCCACTACCGGCAGGGGTAATGAACACTGAAGCTTTCTTT	CASSPLPAGVMNTEAFF
TRBV7-9	TRBJ2-7	few	.	TGTGCCAGCAGCGCCACGGCCTCCTACGAGCAGTACTTC	CASSATASYEQYF